The 7 T cell receptor beta chains below come from one sample, sequenced in a study of shared clonotypes between healthy human individuals (TCRdb year 2020). Receptor libraries were prepared by the immunoSEQ multiplex PCR assay. Here the immuneACCESS table is served through TCRdb, limited to in-frame sequences with V and J called. Missing clones are a known gap in these copies; in checked studies unresolved V genes cover under half, and the rest lacks a known reason. For this sample there are about 1.5 million clones; approximately 98% appear just once. The ten largest clonotypes hold roughly 0.42% of the sample. Sequenced material: naive CD4+ T cells sorted from blood. The intended sense of this specimen's cell subset or site label: CD45RA+ positively selected. The receptors derive from a man aged 25-45 years in good health.

Points on this clone: Different DNA sequences within this sample yield the same CDR3. CDR3 DNA sequence: TGCGCCAGCAGCTTGGCCGGCGGGATGAACACTGAAGCTTTCTTT. Translated: CASSLAGGMNTEAFF. The V gene is TRBV5-1, the J gene TRBJ1-1; D not resolved. The V end was cut by 0 bases, the J end by 0 bases, with 9 bases between. The CDR3 sequence is 15 residues long. The germline CDR1 and CDR2 sequences are SGHRS and YFSETQ.

This chain connects TRBV5-4 to TRBJ2-1, with 11 positions matching TRBD2. The CDR3 has 16 residues. CDR1 is SGHNT, CDR2 YYREEE, per germline (reference sequence). V was pared by 3 bases and J by 5 bases, with 7 bases of the junction left unmatched. Here the CDR3 reads CASSSRTSGSHNEQFF. CDR3 nucleotides: TGTGCCAGCAGCTCCCGGACTAGCGGGTCCCACAATGAGCAGTTCTTC.

The J gene is TRBJ2-2, the V gene TRBV5-1; D is perhaps TRBD1 (6 bases). The CDR3 is 16 residues long. V lost 2 bases, J lost 2 bases, and 13 bases lay in between. Germline-derived CDR1 and CDR2 are SGHRS and YFSETQ. The CDR3 loop is CASSLRTAINTGELFF. The CDR3 region has the DNA TGCGCCAGCAGCTTACGGACAGCGATTAACACCGGGGAGCTGTTTTTT. Full variable domain (rest looked up from reference TRBV5-1 and TRBJ2-2): KAGVTQTPRYLIKTRGQQVTLSCSPISGHRSVSWYQQTPGQGLQFLFEYFSETQRNKGNFPGRFSGRQFSNSRSEMNVSTLELGDSALYLCASSLRTAINTGELFFGEGSRLTVL.

The rearrangement uses TRBV19 and TRBJ1-4, with unresolved D. This CDR3 contains 13 residues. CDR1 is LNHDA, CDR2 SQIVND, per germline (reference sequence). The V gene lost 4 bases and the J gene lost 7 bases, with 10 bases spanning the gap. CDR3 in DNA: TGTGCCAGTAGTAACACGAACGGTGAAAAACTGTTTTTT. Translated, it gives CASSNTNGEKLFF.

A note on this clone: The same CDR3 can be traced to other DNA sequences in this sample. The rearrangement uses TRBV6-1 and TRBJ1-2; D is unresolved. Trimming removed 1 base from V and 1 base from J, with 7 bases in between. CDR1 and CDR2 from the germline V gene are MNHNS and SASEGT. CDR3 length: 14 amino acids. CDR3 bases: TGTGCCAGCAGTGAAGGAGGGAGTAACTATGGCTACACCTTC. Amino acids: CASSEGGSNYGYTF.

The rearrangement links TRBV18 to TRBJ1-1, with 9 bases aligning to TRBD1. Germline CDR1 reads KGHSH; CDR2 reads LQKENI. J lost 5 bases, V lost 6 bases, and 7 bases had no gene match. The CDR3 has 14 amino acids. CDR3 residues: CASSLDRGGTEAFF. The DNA for the CDR3 is TGTGCCAGCTCGCTCGACAGGGGGGGGACTGAAGCTTTCTTT.

The V and J genes are TRBV27 and TRBJ2-2; D remains unclear. Germline CDR1 reads MNHEY; CDR2 reads SMNVEV (reference sequence). This CDR3 is 14 amino acids long. With 8 bases removed from V and 1 base from J, the gap between germline ends came to 11 bases. CDR3 amino acids: CASPSALNTGELFF. The CDR3 DNA sequence: TGTGCCAGCCCCTCAGCCCTGAACACCGGGGAGCTGTTTTTT.